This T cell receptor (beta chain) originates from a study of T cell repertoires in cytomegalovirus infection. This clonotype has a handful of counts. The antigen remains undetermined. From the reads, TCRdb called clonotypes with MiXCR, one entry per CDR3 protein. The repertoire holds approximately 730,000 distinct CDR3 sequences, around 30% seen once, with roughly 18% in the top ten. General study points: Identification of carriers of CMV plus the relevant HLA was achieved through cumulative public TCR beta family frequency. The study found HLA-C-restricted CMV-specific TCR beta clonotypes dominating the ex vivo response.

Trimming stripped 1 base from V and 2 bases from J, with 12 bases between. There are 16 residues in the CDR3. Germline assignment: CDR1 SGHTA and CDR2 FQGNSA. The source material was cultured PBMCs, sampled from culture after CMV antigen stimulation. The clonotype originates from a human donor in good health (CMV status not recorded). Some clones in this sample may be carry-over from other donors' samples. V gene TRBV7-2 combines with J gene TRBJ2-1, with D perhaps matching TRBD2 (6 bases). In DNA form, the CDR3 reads TGTGCCAGCAGCTTAGTTTACGGGAGTCCCTACAATGAGCAGTTCTTC. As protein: CASSLVYGSPYNEQFF.